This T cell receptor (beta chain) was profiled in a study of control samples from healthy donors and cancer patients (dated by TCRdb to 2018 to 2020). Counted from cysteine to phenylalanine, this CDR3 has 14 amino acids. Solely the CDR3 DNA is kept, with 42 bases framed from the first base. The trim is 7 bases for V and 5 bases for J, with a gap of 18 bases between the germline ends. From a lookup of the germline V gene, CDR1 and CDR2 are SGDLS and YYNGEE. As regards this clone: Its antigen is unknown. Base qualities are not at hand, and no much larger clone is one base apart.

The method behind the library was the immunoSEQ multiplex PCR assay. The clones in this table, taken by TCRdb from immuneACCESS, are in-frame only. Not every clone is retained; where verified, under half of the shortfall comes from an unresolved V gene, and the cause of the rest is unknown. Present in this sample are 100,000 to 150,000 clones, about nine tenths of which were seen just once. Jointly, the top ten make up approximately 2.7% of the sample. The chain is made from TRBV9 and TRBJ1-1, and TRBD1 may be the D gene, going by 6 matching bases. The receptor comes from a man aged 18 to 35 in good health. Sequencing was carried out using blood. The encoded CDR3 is CASGSGGRVTEAFF. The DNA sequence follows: TGTGCCAGCGGATCGGGGGGCAGGGTTACTGAAGCTTTCTTT.